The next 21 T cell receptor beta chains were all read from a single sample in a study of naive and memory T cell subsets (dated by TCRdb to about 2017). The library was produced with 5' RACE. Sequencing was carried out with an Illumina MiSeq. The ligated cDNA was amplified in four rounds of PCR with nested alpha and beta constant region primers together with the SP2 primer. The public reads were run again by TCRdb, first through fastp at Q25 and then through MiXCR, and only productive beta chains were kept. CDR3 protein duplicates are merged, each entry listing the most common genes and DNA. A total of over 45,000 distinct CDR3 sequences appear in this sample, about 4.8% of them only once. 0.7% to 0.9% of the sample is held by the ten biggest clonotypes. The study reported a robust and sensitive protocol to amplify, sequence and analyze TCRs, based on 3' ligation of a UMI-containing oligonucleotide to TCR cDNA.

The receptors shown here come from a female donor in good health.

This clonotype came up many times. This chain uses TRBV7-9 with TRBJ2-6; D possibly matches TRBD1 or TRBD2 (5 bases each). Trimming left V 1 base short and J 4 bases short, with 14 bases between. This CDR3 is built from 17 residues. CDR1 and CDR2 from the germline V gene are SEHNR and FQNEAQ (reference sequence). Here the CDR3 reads CASSLDSPGPGANVLTF. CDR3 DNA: TGTGCCAGCAGCTTAGACTCCCCGGGACCCGGGGCCAACGTCCTGACTTTC.

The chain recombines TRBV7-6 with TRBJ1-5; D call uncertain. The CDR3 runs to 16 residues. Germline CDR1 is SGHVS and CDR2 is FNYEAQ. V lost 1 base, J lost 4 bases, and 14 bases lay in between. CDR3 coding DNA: TGTGCCAGCAGCTTAGACGGCTCAGAGAAGAATCAGCCCCAGCATTTT. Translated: CASSLDGSEKNQPQHF.

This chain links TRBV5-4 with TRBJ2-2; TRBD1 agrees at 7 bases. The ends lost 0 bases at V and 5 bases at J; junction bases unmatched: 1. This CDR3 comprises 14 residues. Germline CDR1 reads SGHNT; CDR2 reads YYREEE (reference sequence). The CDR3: CASSLADRTGELFF. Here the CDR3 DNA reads TGTGCCAGCAGCTTGGCGGACAGGACCGGGGAGCTGTTTTTT. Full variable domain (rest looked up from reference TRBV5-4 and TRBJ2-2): ETGVTQSPTHLIKTRGQQVTLRCSSQSGHNTVSWYQQALGQGPQFIFQYYREEENGRGNFPPRFSGLQFPNYSSELNVNALELDDSALYLCASSLADRTGELFFGEGSRLTVL.

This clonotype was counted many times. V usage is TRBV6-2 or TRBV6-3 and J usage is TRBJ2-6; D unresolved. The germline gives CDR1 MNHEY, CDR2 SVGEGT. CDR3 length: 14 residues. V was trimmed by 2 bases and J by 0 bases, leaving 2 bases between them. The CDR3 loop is CASSYNSGANVLTF. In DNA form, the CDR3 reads TGTGCCAGCAGTTACAACTCTGGGGCCAACGTCCTGACTTTC.

CDR3 in amino acids: CASSPLGVGRSTDTQYF. The CDR3 coding sequence is TGTGCCAGCAGCCCGCTTGGAGTGGGACGAAGCACAGATACGCAGTATTTT. This chain links TRBV3-2 with TRBJ2-3; the tabulated D call, TRBD1, remains unverified against the DNA. TRBV3-2 is annotated as a pseudogene. The CDR3 covers 17 residues.

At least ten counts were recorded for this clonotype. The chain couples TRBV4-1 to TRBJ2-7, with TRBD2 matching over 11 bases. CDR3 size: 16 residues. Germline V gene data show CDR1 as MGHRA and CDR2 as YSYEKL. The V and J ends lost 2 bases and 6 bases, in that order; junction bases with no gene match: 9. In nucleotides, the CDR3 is TGCGCCAGCAGCCAACCGATTAGCGGGAGGGCCGGCGAGCAGTACTTC. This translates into CASSQPISGRAGEQYF.

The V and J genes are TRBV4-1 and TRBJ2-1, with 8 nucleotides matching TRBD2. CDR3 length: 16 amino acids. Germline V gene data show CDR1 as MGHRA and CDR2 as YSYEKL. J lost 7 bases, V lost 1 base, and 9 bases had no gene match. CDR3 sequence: CASSQAGLGGRNEQFF. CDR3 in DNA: TGCGCCAGCAGCCAAGCGGGACTAGGGGGTAGGAATGAGCAGTTCTTC.

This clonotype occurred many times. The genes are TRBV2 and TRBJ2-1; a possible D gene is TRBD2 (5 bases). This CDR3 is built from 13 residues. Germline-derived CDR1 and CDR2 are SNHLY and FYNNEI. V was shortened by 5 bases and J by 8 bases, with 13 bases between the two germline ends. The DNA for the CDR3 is TGTGCCAGCAGTTCCCGGGATTCGGATGAGCAGTTCTTC. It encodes CASSSRDSDEQFF. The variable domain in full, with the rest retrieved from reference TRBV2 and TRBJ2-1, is EPEVTQTPSHQVTQMGQEVILRCVPISNHLYFYWYRQILGQKVEFLVSFYNNEISEKSEIFDDQFSVERPDGSNFTLKIRSTKLEDSAMYFCASSSRDSDEQFFGPGTRLTVL.

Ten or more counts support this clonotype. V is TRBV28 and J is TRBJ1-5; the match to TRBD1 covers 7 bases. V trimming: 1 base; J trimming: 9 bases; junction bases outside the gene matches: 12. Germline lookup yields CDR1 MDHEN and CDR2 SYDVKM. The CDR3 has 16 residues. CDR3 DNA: TGTGCCAGCAGTTTATCCCGACAGGGAACTATGCGGCCCCAGCATTTT. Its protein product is CASSLSRQGTMRPQHF.

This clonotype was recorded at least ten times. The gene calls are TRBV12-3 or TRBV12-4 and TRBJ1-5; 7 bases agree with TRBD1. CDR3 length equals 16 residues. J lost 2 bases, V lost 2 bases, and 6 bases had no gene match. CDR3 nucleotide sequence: TGTGCCAGCAGTTTACTGCAGGGGGTGGGCAATCAGCCCCAGCATTTT. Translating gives CASSLLQGVGNQPQHF.

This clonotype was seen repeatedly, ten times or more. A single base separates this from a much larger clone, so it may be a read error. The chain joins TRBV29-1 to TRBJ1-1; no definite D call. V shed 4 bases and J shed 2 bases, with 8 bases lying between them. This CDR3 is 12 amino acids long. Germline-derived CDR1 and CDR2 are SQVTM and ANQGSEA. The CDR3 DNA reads TGCAGCGTTGTCCACAGCAACACTGAAGCTTTCTTT. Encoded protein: CSVVHSNTEAFF.

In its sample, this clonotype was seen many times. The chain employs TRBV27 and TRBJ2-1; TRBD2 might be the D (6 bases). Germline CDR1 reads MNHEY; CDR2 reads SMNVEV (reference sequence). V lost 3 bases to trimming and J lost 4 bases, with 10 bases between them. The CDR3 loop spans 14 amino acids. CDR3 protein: CASSFRGKYNEQFF. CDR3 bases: TGTGCCAGCAGTTTCCGCGGGAAATACAATGAGCAGTTCTTC.

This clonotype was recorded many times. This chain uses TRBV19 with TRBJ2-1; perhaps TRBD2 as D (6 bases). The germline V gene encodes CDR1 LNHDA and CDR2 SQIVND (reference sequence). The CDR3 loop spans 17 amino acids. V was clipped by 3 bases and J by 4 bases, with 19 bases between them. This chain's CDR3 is CASSMRMGGRLYNEQFF. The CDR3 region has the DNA TGTGCCAGTAGTATGAGGATGGGGGGACGTTTATACAATGAGCAGTTCTTC.

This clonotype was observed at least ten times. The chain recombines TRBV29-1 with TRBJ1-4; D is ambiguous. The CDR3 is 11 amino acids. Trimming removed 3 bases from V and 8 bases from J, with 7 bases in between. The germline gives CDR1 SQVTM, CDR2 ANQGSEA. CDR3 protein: CSVDSGEKLFF. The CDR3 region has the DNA TGCAGCGTTGATTCTGGGGAAAAACTGTTTTTT.

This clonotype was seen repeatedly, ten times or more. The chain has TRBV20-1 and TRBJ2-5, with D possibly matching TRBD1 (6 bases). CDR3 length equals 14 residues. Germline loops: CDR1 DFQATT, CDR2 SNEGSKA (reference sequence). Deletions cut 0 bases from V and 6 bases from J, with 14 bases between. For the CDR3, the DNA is TGCAGTGCTAGAGATCTTCCCCAGGGGCAGACCCAGTACTTC. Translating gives CSARDLPQGQTQYF.

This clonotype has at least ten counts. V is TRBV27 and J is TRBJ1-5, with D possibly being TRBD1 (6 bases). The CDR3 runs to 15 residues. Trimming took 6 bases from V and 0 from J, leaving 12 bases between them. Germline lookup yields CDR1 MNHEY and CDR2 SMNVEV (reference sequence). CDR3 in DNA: TGTGCCAGCAGACAGGACAGCGTTAGCAATCAGCCCCAGCATTTT. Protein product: CASRQDSVSNQPQHF.

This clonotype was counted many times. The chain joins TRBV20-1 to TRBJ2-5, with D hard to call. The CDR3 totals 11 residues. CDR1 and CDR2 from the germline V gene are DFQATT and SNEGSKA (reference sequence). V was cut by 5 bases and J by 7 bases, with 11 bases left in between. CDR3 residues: CSADTYSTQYF. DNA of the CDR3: TGCAGTGCTGACACCTATTCGACCCAGTACTTC.

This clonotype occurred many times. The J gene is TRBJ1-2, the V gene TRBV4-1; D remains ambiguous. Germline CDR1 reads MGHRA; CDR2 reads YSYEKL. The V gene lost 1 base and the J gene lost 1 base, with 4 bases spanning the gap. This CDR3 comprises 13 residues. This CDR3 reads CASSQGHNYGYTF. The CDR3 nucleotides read TGCGCCAGCAGCCAAGGGCATAACTATGGCTACACCTTC.

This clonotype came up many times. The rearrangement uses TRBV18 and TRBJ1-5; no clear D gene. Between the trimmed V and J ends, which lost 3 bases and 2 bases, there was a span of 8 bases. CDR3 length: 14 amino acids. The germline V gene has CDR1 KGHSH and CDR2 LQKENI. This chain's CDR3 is CASSPNSRNQPQHF. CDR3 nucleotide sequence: TGTGCCAGCTCACCCAACTCGCGCAATCAGCCCCAGCATTTT.

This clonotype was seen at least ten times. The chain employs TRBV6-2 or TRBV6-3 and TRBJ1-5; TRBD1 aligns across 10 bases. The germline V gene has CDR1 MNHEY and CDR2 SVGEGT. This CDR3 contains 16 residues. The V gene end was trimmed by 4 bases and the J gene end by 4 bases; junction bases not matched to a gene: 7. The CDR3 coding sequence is TGTGCCAGCAGTTCAACCCGACAGGGGGCTAATCAGCCCCAGCATTTT. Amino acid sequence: CASSSTRQGANQPQHF.

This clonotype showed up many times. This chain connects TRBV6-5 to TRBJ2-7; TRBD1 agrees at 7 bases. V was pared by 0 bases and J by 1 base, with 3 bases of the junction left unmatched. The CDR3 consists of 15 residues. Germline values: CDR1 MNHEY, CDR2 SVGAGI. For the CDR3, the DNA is TGTGCCAGCAGTTACTCTTGGACAGGTTCCTACGAGCAGTACTTC. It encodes CASSYSWTGSYEQYF.